Each of the 11 T cell receptor beta chains below was sequenced from the same sample in a study of immune evolution from preneoplasia to lung adenocarcinoma. TCRdb's copy holds only in-frame clones and misses some; the assay was immunoSEQ multiplex PCR. The data contain tens of thousands of clones, roughly four fifths of them seen just once; the ten biggest clones take up around 5.1%. Material for sequencing was FFPE invasive lung adenocarcinoma tissue. These receptors came from a person between 60 and 70 years old with lung adenocarcinoma.

In this sample, this clone turned up once. Mismatch with germline at one junction end may stem from a read error. The V gene is TRBV7-7, the J gene TRBJ2-1; D is uncertain. From germline, CDR1 is SSHAT and CDR2 FNYEAQ (reference sequence). The CDR3 has 13 amino acids. For the CDR3, the DNA is TGTGCTAGCAGCTCCTCCCTTTACAATGAGCAGTTCTTC. Protein product: CASSSSLYNEQFF.

The count of this clone is one. This chain links TRBV18 with TRBJ2-1; possible D gene TRBD1, 5 bases. This CDR3 contains 14 residues. Trimming cost V 3 bases and J 3 bases, with 9 bases left between them. The germline V gene encodes CDR1 KGHSH and CDR2 LQKENI. The CDR3 nucleotides read TGTGCCAGCTCACCGGAAGACAGCTACAATGAGCAGTTCTTC. Protein sequence: CASSPEDSYNEQFF.

The rearrangement joins TRBV19 to TRBJ2-3, with D perhaps matching TRBD2 (5 bases). Germline CDR1 reads LNHDA; CDR2 reads SQIVND (reference sequence). V was cut by 7 bases and J by 6 bases, with 17 bases left in between. This CDR3 contains 14 residues. CDR3 in amino acids: CASKEDSLRDTQYF. CDR3 bases: TGTGCCAGTAAGGAGGACTCTCTGAGGGATACGCAGTATTTT.

The rearrangement links TRBV5-1 to TRBJ2-7, with D perhaps matching TRBD2 (6 bases). Germline V lookup: CDR1 SGHRS, CDR2 YFSETQ. CDR3 length: 13 amino acids. V gave up 4 bases and J gave up 8 bases, with 16 bases separating them. The DNA for the CDR3 is TGCGCCAGCAGCCCTGGAGGGGCTACCAAGCAGTACTTC. It codes for CASSPGGATKQYF.

J is TRBJ2-2 and V is TRBV21-1; the DNA was not used to check the table's D call, TRBD2. TRBV21-1 is termed a pseudogene. This CDR3 contains 17 residues. The CDR3 DNA sequence: TGTGCCAGCAGCATTCTAGCGGGAGGGCCCCGAGAGGGGGAGCTGTTTTTT. Its protein product is CASSILAGGPREGELFF.

This clone was detected a few times. The chain joins TRBV29-1 to TRBJ2-1; the match to TRBD1 covers 7 bases. The germline CDR1 and CDR2 sequences are SQVTM and ANQGSEA. The CDR3 loop spans 14 amino acids. V gave up 6 bases and J gave up 6 bases; unmatched junction bases: 11. CDR3 nucleotides: TGCAGCGTCTCCGGACAGGCTATATCCAATGAGCAGTTCTTC. It translates to CSVSGQAISNEQFF.

The CDR3 here is CASSLAQGQQLFF. CDR3 nucleotide sequence: TGTGCCAGCAGCTTAGCGCAGGGACAGCAACTGTTTTTT. This sequence joins TRBV7-9 and TRBJ1-4; 7 positions agree with TRBD1. The CDR3 consists of 13 residues. Germline V CDR1 and CDR2: SEHNR, FQNEAQ (reference sequence). V lost 0 bases and J lost 12; bases outside the gene matches: 4.

The V gene is TRBV12-5, the J gene TRBJ2-2; TRBD1 agrees at 10 bases. CDR1 is LGHNT, CDR2 FRNRAP, per germline. This CDR3 is built from 15 residues. With 4 bases clipped from V and 4 bases from J, the junction kept 3 bases outside the gene matches. DNA for the CDR3: TGTGCTAGTGGTTCCGGACAGGGGGGCACCGGGGAGCTGTTTTTT. Protein sequence: CASGSGQGGTGELFF.

J is TRBJ2-3 and V is TRBV7-9; 12 bases map to TRBD2. Trimming cost V 5 bases and J 2 bases; bases outside gene matches: 5. The CDR3 extends over 16 amino acids. CDR1 is SEHNR and CDR2 is FQNEAQ in the germline V gene (reference sequence). Here the CDR3 reads CASSEGLAGLTDTQYF. The DNA of the CDR3 is TGTGCCAGCAGCGAGGGACTAGCGGGTCTCACAGATACGCAGTATTTT.

The genes are TRBV7-9 and TRBJ2-1; TRBD1 might be the D (5 bases). Germline V gives CDR1 SEHNR, CDR2 FQNEAQ (reference sequence). The CDR3 length is 13 residues. Trimming stripped 1 base from V and 6 bases from J, with 7 bases between. Here the CDR3 DNA reads TGTGCCAGCAGCTTAGTAGGGGTCAATGAGCAGTTCTTC. Encoded protein: CASSLVGVNEQFF.

The V call is TRBV18, the J call TRBJ2-7; D is unresolved. This CDR3 is built from 11 residues. V shed 3 bases and J shed 6 bases, with 6 bases lying between them. Germline V CDR1 and CDR2: KGHSH, LQKENI. The DNA for the CDR3 is TGTGCCAGCTCACCTAATGTCGAGCAGTACTTC. Protein sequence: CASSPNVEQYF.